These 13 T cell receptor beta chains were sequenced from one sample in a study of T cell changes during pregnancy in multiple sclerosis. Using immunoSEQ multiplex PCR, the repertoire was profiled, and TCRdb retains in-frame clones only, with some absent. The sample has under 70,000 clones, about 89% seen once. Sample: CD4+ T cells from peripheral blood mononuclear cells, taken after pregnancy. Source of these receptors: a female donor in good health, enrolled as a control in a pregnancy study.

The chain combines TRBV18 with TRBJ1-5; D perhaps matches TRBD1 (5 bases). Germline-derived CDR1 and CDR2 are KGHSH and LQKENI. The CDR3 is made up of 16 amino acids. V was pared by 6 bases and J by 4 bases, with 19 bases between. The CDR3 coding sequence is TGTGCCAGCTCCTCCGGGGACTCCGCGGGGAATCAGCCCCAGCATTTT. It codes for CASSSGDSAGNQPQHF.

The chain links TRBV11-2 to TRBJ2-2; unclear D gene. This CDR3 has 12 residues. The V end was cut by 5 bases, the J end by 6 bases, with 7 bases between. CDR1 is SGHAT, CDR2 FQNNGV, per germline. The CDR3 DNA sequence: TGTGCCAGCAGCCTCCCTGCCGGGGAGCTGTTTTTT. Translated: CASSLPAGELFF.

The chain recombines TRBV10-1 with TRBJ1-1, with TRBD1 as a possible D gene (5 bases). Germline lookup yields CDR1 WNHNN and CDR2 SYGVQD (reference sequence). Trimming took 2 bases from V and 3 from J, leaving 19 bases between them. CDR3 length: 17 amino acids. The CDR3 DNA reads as TGCGCCAGCAGTGAGAATGACAGAGTGGGACTTTACACTGAAGCTTTCTTT. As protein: CASSENDRVGLYTEAFF.

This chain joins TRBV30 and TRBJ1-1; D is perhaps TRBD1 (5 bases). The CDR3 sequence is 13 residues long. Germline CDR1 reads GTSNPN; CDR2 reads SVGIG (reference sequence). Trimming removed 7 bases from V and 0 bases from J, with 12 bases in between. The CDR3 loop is CASRDRMNTEAFF. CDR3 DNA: TGTGCCTCCAGGGATCGCATGAACACTGAAGCTTTCTTT.

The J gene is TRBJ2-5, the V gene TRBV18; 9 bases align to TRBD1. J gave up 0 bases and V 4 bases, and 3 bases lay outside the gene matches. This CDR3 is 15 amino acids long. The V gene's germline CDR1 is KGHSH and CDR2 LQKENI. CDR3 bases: TGTGCCAGCTCACGGGGGACAGGGCACCAAGAGACCCAGTACTTC. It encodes CASSRGTGHQETQYF.

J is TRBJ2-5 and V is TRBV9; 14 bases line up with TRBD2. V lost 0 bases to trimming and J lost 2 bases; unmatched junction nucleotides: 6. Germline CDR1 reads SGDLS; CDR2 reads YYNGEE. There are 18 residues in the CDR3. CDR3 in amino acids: CASSVGTSGGTTQETQYF. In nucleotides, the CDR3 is TGTGCCAGCAGCGTAGGGACTAGCGGGGGGACCACACAAGAGACCCAGTACTTC.

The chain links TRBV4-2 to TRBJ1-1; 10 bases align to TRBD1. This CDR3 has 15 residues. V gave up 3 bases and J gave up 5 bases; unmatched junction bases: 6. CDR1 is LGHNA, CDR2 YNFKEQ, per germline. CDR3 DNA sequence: TGTGCCAGCAGCCACGACAGGGGGCGGTGGACTGAAGCTTTCTTT. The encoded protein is CASSHDRGRWTEAFF.

This CDR3 is CASRSGLALTYEQYF. For the CDR3, the DNA is TGTGCCAGCAGATCGGGACTAGCTCTGACCTACGAGCAGTACTTC. V and J are TRBV5-4 and TRBJ2-7; 9 nucleotides agree with TRBD2. The CDR3 has 15 amino acids. J lost 2 bases, V lost 5 bases, and 8 bases had no gene match. Germline values: CDR1 SGHNT, CDR2 YYREEE (reference sequence). The whole variable domain, filled in from reference TRBV5-4 and TRBJ2-7, reads ETGVTQSPTHLIKTRGQQVTLRCSSQSGHNTVSWYQQALGQGPQFIFQYYREEENGRGNFPPRFSGLQFPNYSSELNVNALELDDSALYLCASRSGLALTYEQYFGPGTRLTVT.

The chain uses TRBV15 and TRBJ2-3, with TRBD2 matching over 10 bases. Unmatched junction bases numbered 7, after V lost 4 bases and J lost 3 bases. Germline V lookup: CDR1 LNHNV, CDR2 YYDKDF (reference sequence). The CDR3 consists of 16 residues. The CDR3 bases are TGTGCCACCAGCACGGGATTAGCGGGGGGTACAGATACGCAGTATTTT. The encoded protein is CATSTGLAGGTDTQYF.

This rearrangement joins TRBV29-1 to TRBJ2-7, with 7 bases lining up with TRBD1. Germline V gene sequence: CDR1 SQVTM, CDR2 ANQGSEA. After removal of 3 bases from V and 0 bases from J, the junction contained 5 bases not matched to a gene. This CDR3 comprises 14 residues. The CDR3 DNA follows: TGCAGCGTTGACGAAGGGACAGACTCCTACGAGCAGTACTTC. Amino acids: CSVDEGTDSYEQYF.

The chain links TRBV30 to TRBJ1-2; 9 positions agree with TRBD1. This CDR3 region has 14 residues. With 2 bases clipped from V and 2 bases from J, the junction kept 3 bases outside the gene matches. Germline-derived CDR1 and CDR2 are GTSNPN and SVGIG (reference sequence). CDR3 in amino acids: CAWSPTGGNYGYTF. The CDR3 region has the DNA TGTGCCTGGAGTCCGACAGGGGGGAACTATGGCTACACCTTC. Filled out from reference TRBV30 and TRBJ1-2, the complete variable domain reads SQTIHQWPATLVQPVGSPLSLECTVEGTSNPNLYWYRQAAGRGLQLLFYSVGIGQISSEVPQNLSASRPQDRQFILSSKKLLLSDSGFYLCAWSPTGGNYGYTFGSGTRLTVV.

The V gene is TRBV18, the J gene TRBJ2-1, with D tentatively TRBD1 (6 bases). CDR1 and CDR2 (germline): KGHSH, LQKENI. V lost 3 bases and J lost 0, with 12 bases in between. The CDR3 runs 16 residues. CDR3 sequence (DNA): TGTGCCAGCTCACCTTTGGACAGCAGCTCCTACAATGAGCAGTTCTTC. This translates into CASSPLDSSSYNEQFF.

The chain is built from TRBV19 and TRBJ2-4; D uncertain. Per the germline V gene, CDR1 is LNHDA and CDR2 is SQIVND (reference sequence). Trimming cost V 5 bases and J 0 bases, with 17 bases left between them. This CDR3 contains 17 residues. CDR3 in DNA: TGTGCCAGTAGTTTACCCCTGGGCAGCCTAGCCAAAAACATTCAGTACTTC. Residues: CASSLPLGSLAKNIQYF.